One and the same sample provided the 9 T cell receptor beta chains below, sequenced in a study of cytomegalovirus exposure and HLA in healthy donors. Vbeta (60) and Jbeta (13) primers were used in the PCR. Here immunoSEQ multiplex PCR was the method, and the copy in TCRdb shows in-frame clones only, minus some. The table records a few hundred thousand clones, over 90% of them present only once. The sequenced sample was PBMCs. Receptors were obtained from a girl aged 2 to 9 in good health and CMV-seronegative.

The chain couples TRBV11-2 to TRBJ1-3; a weak D match, TRBD1 (6 bases). Deletions cut 6 bases from V and 0 bases from J, with 12 bases between. The CDR3 runs to 15 residues. CDR1 SGHAT and CDR2 FQNNGV come from the germline V gene. The CDR3 bases are TGTGCCAGCAGTTCAACAGGGAACTCTGGAAACACCATATATTTT. It is translated as CASSSTGNSGNTIYF. Full variable domain (outside the CDR3, taken from reference TRBV11-2 and TRBJ1-3): EAGVAQSPRYKIIEKRQSVAFWCNPISGHATLYWYQQILGQGPKLLIQFQNNGVVDDSQLPKDRFSAERLKGVDSTLKIQPAKLEDSAVYLCASSSTGNSGNTIYFGEGSWLTVV.

V is TRBV5-1 and J is TRBJ1-1; D ambiguous. Trimming took 0 bases from V and 7 from J, leaving 7 bases between them. There are 12 residues in the CDR3. Per germline, CDR1 SGHRS and CDR2 YFSETQ. For the CDR3, the DNA is TGCGCCAGCAGCTTGGGGCAATATGAAGCTTTCTTT. Protein: CASSLGQYEAFF.

Here the CDR3 DNA reads TGTGCCAGCAGTCCCCGTCCCGGGACGGGAGCCGGGGAGCTGTTTTTT. As protein: CASSPRPGTGAGELFF. The J gene is TRBJ2-2, the V gene TRBV28; TRBD2 is a possible D gene (6 bases). In germline, CDR1 is MDHEN, CDR2 SYDVKM. The CDR3 totals 16 residues. Trimming stripped 5 bases from V and 6 bases from J, with 19 bases between.

The chain carries TRBV7-9 and TRBJ2-5; tentative D call: TRBD1 (6 bases). V was pared by 5 bases and J by 1 base, with 14 bases between. Germline lookup yields CDR1 SEHNR and CDR2 FQNEAQ (reference sequence). The CDR3 is made up of 15 amino acids. CDR3 sequence reads: CASSPNREPQETQYF. The CDR3 DNA reads as TGTGCCAGCAGCCCGAACAGGGAACCCCAAGAGACCCAGTACTTC.

The V and J genes are TRBV10-3 and TRBJ2-2, with 10 bases lining up with TRBD1. Per the germline V gene, CDR1 is ENHRY and CDR2 is SYGVKD. This CDR3 contains 14 residues. V gave up 11 bases and J gave up 0 bases; unmatched junction bases: 3. The CDR3: CAAGQGANTGELFF. The CDR3 DNA reads TGTGCCGCCGGACAGGGGGCGAACACCGGGGAGCTGTTTTTT.

This rearrangement joins TRBV5-4 to TRBJ2-2; TRBD1 is a possible D gene (6 bases). Trimming removed 4 bases at V and 4 bases at J, with 14 bases between. CDR3 length: 15 residues. Germline values: CDR1 SGHNT, CDR2 YYREEE (reference sequence). The CDR3 region is CASSDQGTITGELFF. In DNA, the CDR3 is TGTGCCAGCAGCGACCAGGGGACCATCACCGGGGAGCTGTTTTTT.

The chain combines TRBV9 with TRBJ2-1, with 11 nucleotides matching TRBD2. The trim removed 4 bases at V and 10 bases at J, leaving 10 bases unmatched. Germline CDR1 and CDR2: SGDLS and YYNGEE. The CDR3 contains 15 residues. The CDR3 DNA is TGTGCCAGCAGCCGTAGCGGGGGGGCCGGAGGGGAGCAGTTCTTC. Protein: CASSRSGGAGGEQFF.

This chain joins TRBV4-1 and TRBJ1-1; D is perhaps TRBD1 (5 bases). Germline assignment: CDR1 MGHRA and CDR2 YSYEKL. The CDR3 covers 15 residues. V was clipped by 5 bases and J by 0 bases, with 13 bases between them. The CDR3 nucleotides read TGCGCCAGCAGCTTACAGGTCTTAATGAACACTGAAGCTTTCTTT. It is translated as CASSLQVLMNTEAFF.

J is TRBJ2-7 and V is TRBV29-1; 7 bases align to TRBD2. This CDR3 has 14 residues. The V segment lost 3 bases and the J segment 2 bases; nucleotides outside the gene matches: 7. Germline V gene lookup returns CDR1 SQVTM and CDR2 ANQGSEA. The CDR3 here is CSVELAGGTYEQYF. The CDR3 DNA is TGCAGCGTTGAGTTGGCCGGGGGGACCTACGAGCAGTACTTC.